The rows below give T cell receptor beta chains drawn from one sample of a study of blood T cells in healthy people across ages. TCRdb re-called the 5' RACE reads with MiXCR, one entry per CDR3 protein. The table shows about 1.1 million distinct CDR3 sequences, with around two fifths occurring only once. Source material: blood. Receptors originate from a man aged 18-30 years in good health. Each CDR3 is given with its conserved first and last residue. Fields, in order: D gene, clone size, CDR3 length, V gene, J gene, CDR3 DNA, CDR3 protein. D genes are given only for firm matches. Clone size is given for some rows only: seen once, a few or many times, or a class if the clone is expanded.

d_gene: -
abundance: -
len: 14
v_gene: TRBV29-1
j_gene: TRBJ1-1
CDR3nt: TGCAGCGTTGAACGGGAGACCTGGAACACTGAAGCTTTCTTT
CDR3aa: CSVERETWNTEAFF

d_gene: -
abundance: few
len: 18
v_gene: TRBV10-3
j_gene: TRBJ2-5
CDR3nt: TGTGCCATCAGTGACTCGACACCGGGACAACCGTACCAAGAGACCCAGTACTTC
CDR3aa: CAISDSTPGQPYQETQYF

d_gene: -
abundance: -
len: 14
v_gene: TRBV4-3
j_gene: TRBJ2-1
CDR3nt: TGCGCCAGCAGACAGGGGCGGGGATACAATGAGCAGTTCTTC
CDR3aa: CASRQGRGYNEQFF

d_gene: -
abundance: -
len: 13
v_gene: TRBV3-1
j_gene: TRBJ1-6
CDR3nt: TGTGCCGGCAGCCAAGCTGTGATTTCACCCCTCCACTTT
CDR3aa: CAGSQAVISPLHF

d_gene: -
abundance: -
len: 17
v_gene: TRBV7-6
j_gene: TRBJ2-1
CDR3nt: TGTGCCAGCAGCTTTATAACAGGCGATAGCTCCTACAATGAGCAGTTCTTC
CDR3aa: CASSFITGDSSYNEQFF

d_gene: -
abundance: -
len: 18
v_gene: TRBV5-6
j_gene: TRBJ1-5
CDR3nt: TGTGCCAGCAACTCACGATGGGGAAACAGGGTCAGCCACCAGCCCCAGCATTTT
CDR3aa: CASNSRWGNRVSHQPQHF

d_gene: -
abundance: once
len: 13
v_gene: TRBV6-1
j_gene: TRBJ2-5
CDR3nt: TGTGCCAGCAGTGCATCGCATCGGGAGACCCAGTACTTC
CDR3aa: CASSASHRETQYF

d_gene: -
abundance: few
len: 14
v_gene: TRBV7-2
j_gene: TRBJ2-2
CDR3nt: TGTGCCAGCAGCTTAGCGCGTCAGGGCGGGGAGCTGTTTTTT
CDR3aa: CASSLARQGGELFF

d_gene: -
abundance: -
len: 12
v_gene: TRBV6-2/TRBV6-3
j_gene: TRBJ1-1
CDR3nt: TGTGCCAGCAGAGACAGGAGGACTGAAGCTTTCTTT
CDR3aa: CASRDRRTEAFF

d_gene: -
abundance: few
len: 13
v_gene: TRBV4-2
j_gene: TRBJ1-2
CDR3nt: TGTGCCAGCAGCCAAGGGGCAGCCTATGGCTACACCTTC
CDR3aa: CASSQGAAYGYTF

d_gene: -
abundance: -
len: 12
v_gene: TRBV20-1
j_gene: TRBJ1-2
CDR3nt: TGCAGTGCTATTAGGGGTAACGAAGGCTACACCTTC
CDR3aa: CSAIRGNEGYTF

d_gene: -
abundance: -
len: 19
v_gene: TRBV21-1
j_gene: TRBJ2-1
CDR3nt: TGTGCCAGCAGCAAATTCCCGGGGGCCTCCTCCTGCTCCTACAATGAGCAGTTCTTC
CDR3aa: CASSKFPGASSCSYNEQFF

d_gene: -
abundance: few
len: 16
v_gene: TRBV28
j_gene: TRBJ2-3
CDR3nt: TGTGCCAGCAGTCCTGGGACGCATACTAGCACAGATACGCAGTATTTT
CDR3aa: CASSPGTHTSTDTQYF

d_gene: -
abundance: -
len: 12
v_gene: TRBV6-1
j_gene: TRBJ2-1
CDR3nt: TGTGCCAGCGGGACGGGGGCACATGAGCAGTTCTTC
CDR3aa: CASGTGAHEQFF

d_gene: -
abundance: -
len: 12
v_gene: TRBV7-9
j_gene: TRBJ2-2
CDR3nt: TGTGCCAGCAGCCTACCTACGGGTCCGGTGTTTTTT
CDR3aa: CASSLPTGPVFF

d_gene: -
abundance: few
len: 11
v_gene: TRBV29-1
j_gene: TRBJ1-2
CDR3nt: TGCAGCGTTTCAGTCGGGGGAGGCTACACCTTC
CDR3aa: CSVSVGGGYTF

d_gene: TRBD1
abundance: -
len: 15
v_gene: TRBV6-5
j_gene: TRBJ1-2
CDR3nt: TGTGCCAGCAGTTACTCGAACCAGGGGGCGAATGGCTACACCTTC
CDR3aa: CASSYSNQGANGYTF

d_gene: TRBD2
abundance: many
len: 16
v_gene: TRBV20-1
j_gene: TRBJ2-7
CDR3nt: TGCAGTGCTAGTGGTCTAGCGGGGGGGCCGACCTACGAGCAGTACTTC
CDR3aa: CSASGLAGGPTYEQYF

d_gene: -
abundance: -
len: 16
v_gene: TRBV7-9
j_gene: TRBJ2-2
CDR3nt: TGTGCCAGCAGCTTAGTGGGACCCACTAACACCGGGGAGCTGTTTTTT
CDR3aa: CASSLVGPTNTGELFF

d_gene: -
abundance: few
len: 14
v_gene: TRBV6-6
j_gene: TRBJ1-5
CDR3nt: TGTGCCAGCAGTTACTTAGGCGACAATCAGCCCCAGCATTTT
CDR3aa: CASSYLGDNQPQHF

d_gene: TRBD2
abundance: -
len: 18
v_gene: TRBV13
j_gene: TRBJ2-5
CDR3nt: TGTGCCAGCAGCTTGATTGGCGGGGGGCACTCCACCTACAATGAGCAGTACTTC
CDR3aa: CASSLIGGGHSTYNEQYF

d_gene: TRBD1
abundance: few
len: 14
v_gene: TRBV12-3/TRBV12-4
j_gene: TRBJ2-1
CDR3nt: TGTGCCAGCAGTTTCCCGGACAGGGGGAAGGAGCAGTTCTTC
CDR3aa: CASSFPDRGKEQFF

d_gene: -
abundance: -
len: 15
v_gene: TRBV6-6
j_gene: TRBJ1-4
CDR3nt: TGTGCCAGCACCTCGACAGCAGCAACTAATGAAAAACTGTTTTTT
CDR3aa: CASTSTAATNEKLFF

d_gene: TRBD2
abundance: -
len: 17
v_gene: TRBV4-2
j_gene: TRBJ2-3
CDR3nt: TGTGCCAGCAGCCAAGCGGGGGGGGCCCTGCGAACAAATACGCGGTATTTT
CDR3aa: CASSQAGGALRTNTRYF

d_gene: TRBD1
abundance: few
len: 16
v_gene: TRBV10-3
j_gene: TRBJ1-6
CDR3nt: TGTGCCATCAGTGTAACCGGGACAGGGGTCAATTCACCCCTCCACTTT
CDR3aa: CAISVTGTGVNSPLHF

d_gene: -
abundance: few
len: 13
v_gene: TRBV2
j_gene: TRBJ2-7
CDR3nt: TGTGCCAGCAGTGGCGGACTCAACAATGAGCAGTACTTC
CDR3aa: CASSGGLNNEQYF

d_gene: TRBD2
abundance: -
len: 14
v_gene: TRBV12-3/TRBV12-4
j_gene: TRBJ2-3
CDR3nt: TGTGCCAGCAGCCGGGGGGACGCCACAGATACGCAGTATTTT
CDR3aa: CASSRGDATDTQYF

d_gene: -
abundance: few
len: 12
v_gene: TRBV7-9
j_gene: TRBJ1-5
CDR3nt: TGTGCCAGCAGCTTAGAAAGTCAGCCCCAGCATTTT
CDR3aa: CASSLESQPQHF

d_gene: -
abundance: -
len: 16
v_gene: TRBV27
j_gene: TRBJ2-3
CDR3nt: TGTGCCAGCAGTCCACGCGGCCCGGGGTTTTCAGATACGCAGTATTTT
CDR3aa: CASSPRGPGFSDTQYF

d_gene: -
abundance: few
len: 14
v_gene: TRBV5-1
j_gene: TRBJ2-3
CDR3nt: TGCGCCAGCAGCTTCTCAACAGGGACAGATACGCAGTATTTT
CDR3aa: CASSFSTGTDTQYF

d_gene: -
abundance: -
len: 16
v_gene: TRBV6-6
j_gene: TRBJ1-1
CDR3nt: TGTGCCAGCAGTTACTTACAACAAGCCACGAACACTGAAGCTTTCTTT
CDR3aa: CASSYLQQATNTEAFF

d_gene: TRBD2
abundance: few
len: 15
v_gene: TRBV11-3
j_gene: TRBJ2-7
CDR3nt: TGTGCCAGCAGTTTGCCAGGGACTACCTCCTACGAGCAGTACTTC
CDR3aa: CASSLPGTTSYEQYF

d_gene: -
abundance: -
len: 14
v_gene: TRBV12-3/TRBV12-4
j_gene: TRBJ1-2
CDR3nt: TGTGCCAGCAGTTTACAATCAGTTAACTATGGCTACACCTTC
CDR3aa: CASSLQSVNYGYTF

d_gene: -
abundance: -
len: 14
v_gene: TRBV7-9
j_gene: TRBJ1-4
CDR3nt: TGCGCCAGCACCGTGACCGACAATAATGAAAAACTGTTTTTT
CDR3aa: CASTVTDNNEKLFF

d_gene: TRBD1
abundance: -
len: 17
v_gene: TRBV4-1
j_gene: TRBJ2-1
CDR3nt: TGCGCCACCTCCTTTTATGTACAGGGGAGCGGCGACAATGAGCAGTTCTTC
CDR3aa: CATSFYVQGSGDNEQFF

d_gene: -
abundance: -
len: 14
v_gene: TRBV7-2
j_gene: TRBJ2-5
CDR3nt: TGTGCCAGCAGCGTAGAGCCCTCACAAGAGACCCAGTACTTC
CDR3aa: CASSVEPSQETQYF

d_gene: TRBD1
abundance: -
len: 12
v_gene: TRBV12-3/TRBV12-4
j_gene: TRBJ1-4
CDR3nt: TGTGCCAGCACTACCGACAGGGGAAAACTGTTTTTT
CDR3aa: CASTTDRGKLFF

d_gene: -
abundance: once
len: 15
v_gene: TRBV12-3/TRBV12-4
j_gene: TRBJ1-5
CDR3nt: TGTGCCGGCAGTTTAGCGGGGCAGAGCAATCAGCCCCAGCATTTT
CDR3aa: CAGSLAGQSNQPQHF

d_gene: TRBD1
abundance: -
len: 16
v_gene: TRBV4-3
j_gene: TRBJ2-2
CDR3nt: TGCGCCAGCAGCCGGAAGGACAGGCTGAACACCGGGGAGCTGTTTTTT
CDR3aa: CASSRKDRLNTGELFF

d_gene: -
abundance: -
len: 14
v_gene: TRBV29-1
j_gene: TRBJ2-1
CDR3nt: TGCAGCGTTGAAGACGGAAGCTCCTACAATGAGCAGTTCTTC
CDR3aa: CSVEDGSSYNEQFF

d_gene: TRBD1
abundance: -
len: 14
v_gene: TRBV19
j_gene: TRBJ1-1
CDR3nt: TGTGCCAGTGGCCCCAGGGGGCCGGACACTGAAGCTTTCTTT
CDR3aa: CASGPRGPDTEAFF

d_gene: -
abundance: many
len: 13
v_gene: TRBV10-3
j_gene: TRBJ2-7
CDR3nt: TGTGCCATCAGTGATGACTTTTCCTACGAGCAGTACTTC
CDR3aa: CAISDDFSYEQYF

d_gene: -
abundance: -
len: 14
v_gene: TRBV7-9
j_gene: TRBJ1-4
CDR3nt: TGTGCCAGCAGCTTAGAGTCACCGAATGAAAAACTGTTTTTT
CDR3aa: CASSLESPNEKLFF

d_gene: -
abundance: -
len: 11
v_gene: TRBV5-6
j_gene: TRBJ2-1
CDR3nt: TGTGCCAGCAGACTAGGATCAGAGCAGTTCTTC
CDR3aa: CASRLGSEQFF

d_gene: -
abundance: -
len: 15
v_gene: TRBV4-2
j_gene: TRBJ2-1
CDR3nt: TGTGCCAGCAGCCAAGGCGACAGGCCCTACAATGAGCAGTTCTTC
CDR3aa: CASSQGDRPYNEQFF

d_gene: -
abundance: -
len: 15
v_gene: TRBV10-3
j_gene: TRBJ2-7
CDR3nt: TGTGCCATCAGTGTTGGGTCGGAACCTACCTACGAGCAGTACTTC
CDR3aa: CAISVGSEPTYEQYF

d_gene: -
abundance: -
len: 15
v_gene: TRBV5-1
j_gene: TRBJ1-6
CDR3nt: TGCGCCAGCAGCCCCCTGACAAGAAATAATTCACCCCTCCACTTT
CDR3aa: CASSPLTRNNSPLHF

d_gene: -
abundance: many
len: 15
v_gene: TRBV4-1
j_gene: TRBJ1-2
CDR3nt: TGCGCCAGCAGCCAAGATGGCAGAAGGGACTATGGCTACACCTTC
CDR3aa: CASSQDGRRDYGYTF

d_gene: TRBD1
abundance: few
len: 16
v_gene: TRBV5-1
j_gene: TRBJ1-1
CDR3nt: TGCGCCAGCACCTCCGGGACAGGGAACCTTTACACTGAAGCTTTCTTT
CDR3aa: CASTSGTGNLYTEAFF

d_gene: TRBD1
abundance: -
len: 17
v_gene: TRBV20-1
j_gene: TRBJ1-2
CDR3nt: TGCAGTGCTAGAGATCTCGGGTGGACAGGGTCGTACTATGGCTACACCTTC
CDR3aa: CSARDLGWTGSYYGYTF

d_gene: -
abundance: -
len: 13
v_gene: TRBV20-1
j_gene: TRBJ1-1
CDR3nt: TGCAGTGGAGCCGGGACACCGAACACTGAAGCTTTCTTT
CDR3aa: CSGAGTPNTEAFF

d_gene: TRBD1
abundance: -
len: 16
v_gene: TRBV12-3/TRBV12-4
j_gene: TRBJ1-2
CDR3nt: TGTGCCAGCAGTCCCGGACAGGGAGGCGAGAGCTATGGCTACACCTTC
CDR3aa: CASSPGQGGESYGYTF

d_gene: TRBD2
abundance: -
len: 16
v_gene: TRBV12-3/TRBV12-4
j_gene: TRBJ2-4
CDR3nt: TGTGCCAGCAGTGGAGCGGGGGGGAAAGCCAAAAACATTCAGTACTTC
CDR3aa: CASSGAGGKAKNIQYF

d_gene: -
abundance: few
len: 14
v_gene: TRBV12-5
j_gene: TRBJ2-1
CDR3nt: TGTGCTAGTGGTTCGGGGGCGTTGGTCAATGAGCAGTTCTTC
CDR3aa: CASGSGALVNEQFF

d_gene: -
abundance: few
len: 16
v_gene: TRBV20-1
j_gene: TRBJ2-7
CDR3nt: TGCAGTGCTAGAGTAACTGGGACACCTATGGTCCATGAGCAGTACTTC
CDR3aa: CSARVTGTPMVHEQYF

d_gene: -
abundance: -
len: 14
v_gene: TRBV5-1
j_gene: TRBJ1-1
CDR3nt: TGCGCCAGCAGCCCGGAAGCAGGGCACACTGAAGCTTTCTTT
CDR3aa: CASSPEAGHTEAFF